Listed below are T cell receptor beta chains from one sample, sequenced in a study of blood T cell repertoires in COVID-19. TCRdb's copy holds only in-frame clones and misses some; the assay was immunoSEQ multiplex PCR. Of roughly 200,000 clones listed, roughly 75% are singletons. The sequencing sample was made of peripheral blood. These receptors were taken from a man between 65 and 85 years old with active or convalescent COVID-19. Both conserved end residues are part of each CDR3. Fields, in order: V gene, D gene, clone size, J gene, CDR3 protein, CDR3 DNA. A D gene is named only where the DNA matches it firmly. The size field is filled for only some rows; it gives once, few, many or a size class.

V gene: TRBV7-8
D gene: NA
clone size: NA
J gene: TRBJ1-3
CDR3 protein: CASSFIGSPGNTIYF
CDR3 DNA: TGTGCCAGCAGCTTTATAGGGAGCCCTGGAAACACCATATATTTT

V gene: TRBV6-5
D gene: TRBD1
clone size: few
J gene: TRBJ1-1
CDR3 protein: CASSYRWTGRAEAFF
CDR3 DNA: TGTGCCAGCAGTTACAGGTGGACAGGGAGGGCTGAAGCTTTCTTT

V gene: TRBV4-2
D gene: TRBD1
clone size: NA
J gene: TRBJ1-2
CDR3 protein: CASSHGTDYGYTF
CDR3 DNA: TGTGCCAGCAGCCATGGGACAGACTATGGCTACACCTTC

V gene: TRBV6-6
D gene: NA
clone size: NA
J gene: TRBJ2-7
CDR3 protein: CASSYSAPTSGYEQYF
CDR3 DNA: TGTGCCAGCAGTTACTCGGCTCCTACCTCAGGGTACGAGCAGTACTTC

V gene: TRBV12-1
D gene: NA
clone size: once
J gene: TRBJ2-1
CDR3 protein: CARDGGPGSYNEQFF
CDR3 DNA: TGTGCCAGAGACGGAGGCCCTGGCTCCTACAATGAGCAGTTCTTC

V gene: TRBV7-2
D gene: NA
clone size: NA
J gene: TRBJ1-6
CDR3 protein: CASREGFGSPLHF
CDR3 DNA: TGTGCCAGCAGGGAGGGGTTCGGTTCACCCCTCCACTTT

V gene: TRBV18
D gene: NA
clone size: NA
J gene: TRBJ2-7
CDR3 protein: CASSPTAGDEQYF
CDR3 DNA: TGTGCCAGCTCACCCACAGCCGGGGACGAGCAGTACTTC

V gene: TRBV7-8
D gene: NA
clone size: NA
J gene: TRBJ1-5
CDR3 protein: CASSWKSGGDQPQHF
CDR3 DNA: TGTGCCAGCAGCTGGAAGTCAGGAGGTGATCAGCCCCAGCATTTT

V gene: TRBV5-1
D gene: TRBD2
clone size: once
J gene: TRBJ2-7
CDR3 protein: CASTRGGGTSSYEQYF
CDR3 DNA: TGCGCCAGCACCCGGGGGGGCGGGACGAGCTCCTACGAGCAGTACTTC

V gene: TRBV7-2
D gene: NA
clone size: NA
J gene: TRBJ1-2
CDR3 protein: CASSPRTANYGYTF
CDR3 DNA: TGTGCCAGCAGCCCCCGGACAGCTAACTATGGCTACACCTTC

V gene: TRBV7-9
D gene: NA
clone size: NA
J gene: TRBJ1-1
CDR3 protein: CASSFPAGSNTEAFF
CDR3 DNA: TGTGCCAGCAGCTTCCCTGCAGGGTCGAACACTGAAGCTTTCTTT

V gene: TRBV19
D gene: TRBD1
clone size: once
J gene: TRBJ1-2
CDR3 protein: CASSISSGGVNYGYTF
CDR3 DNA: TGTGCCAGTAGTATCAGTTCAGGGGGTGTCAACTATGGCTACACCTTC

V gene: TRBV2
D gene: NA
clone size: NA
J gene: TRBJ2-7
CDR3 protein: CASSVGLAAYEQYF
CDR3 DNA: TGTGCCAGCAGTGTCGGCTTAGCGGCCTACGAGCAGTACTTC

V gene: TRBV2
D gene: NA
clone size: NA
J gene: TRBJ2-3
CDR3 protein: CASSAASNADTQYF
CDR3 DNA: TGTGCCAGCAGTGCTGCTAGCAACGCAGATACGCAGTATTTT

V gene: TRBV15
D gene: NA
clone size: NA
J gene: TRBJ2-6
CDR3 protein: CATSRRDSGANVLTF
CDR3 DNA: TGTGCCACCAGCAGACGGGACTCTGGGGCCAACGTCCTGACTTTC

V gene: TRBV7-2
D gene: NA
clone size: NA
J gene: TRBJ2-5
CDR3 protein: CASSLGSLGAGETQYF
CDR3 DNA: TGTGCCAGCAGCTTAGGATCCCTGGGGGCCGGGGAGACCCAGTACTTC

V gene: TRBV28
D gene: NA
clone size: once
J gene: TRBJ2-1
CDR3 protein: CASRSGAHEQFF
CDR3 DNA: TGTGCCAGCAGGTCAGGGGCCCATGAGCAGTTCTTC

V gene: TRBV25-1
D gene: TRBD1
clone size: NA
J gene: TRBJ1-1
CDR3 protein: CASSDPGGYTEAFF
CDR3 DNA: TGTGCCAGCAGTGACCCAGGGGGCTACACTGAAGCTTTCTTT

V gene: TRBV5-6
D gene: NA
clone size: NA
J gene: TRBJ2-3
CDR3 protein: CASSFSQGTDTQYF
CDR3 DNA: TGTGCCAGCAGCTTCTCCCAGGGCACAGATACGCAGTATTTT

V gene: TRBV2
D gene: NA
clone size: once
J gene: TRBJ1-6
CDR3 protein: CASRQGVDSPLHF
CDR3 DNA: TGTGCCAGCAGACAGGGAGTTGATTCACCCCTCCACTTT

V gene: TRBV9
D gene: NA
clone size: NA
J gene: TRBJ2-7
CDR3 protein: CASSPPRNPYEQYF
CDR3 DNA: TGTGCCAGCAGCCCACCCAGGAACCCCTACGAGCAGTACTTC

V gene: TRBV7-2
D gene: NA
clone size: NA
J gene: TRBJ2-1
CDR3 protein: CASSREAGTANEQFF
CDR3 DNA: TGTGCCAGCAGCCGGGAAGCAGGGACTGCCAATGAGCAGTTCTTC

V gene: TRBV6-1
D gene: NA
clone size: NA
J gene: TRBJ1-2
CDR3 protein: CASSETGDYGYTF
CDR3 DNA: TGTGCCAGCAGTGAAACAGGAGACTATGGCTACACCTTC

V gene: TRBV7-9
D gene: NA
clone size: NA
J gene: TRBJ2-6
CDR3 protein: CASSLYGGANVLTF
CDR3 DNA: TGTGCCAGCAGCTTATATGGCGGGGCCAACGTCCTGACTTTC

V gene: TRBV19
D gene: NA
clone size: NA
J gene: TRBJ2-2
CDR3 protein: CASRGTGELFF
CDR3 DNA: TGTGCCAGCCGGGGCACCGGGGAGCTGTTTTTT

V gene: TRBV7-9
D gene: NA
clone size: NA
J gene: TRBJ2-3
CDR3 protein: CASSLGGGGLSTDTQYF
CDR3 DNA: TGTGCCAGCAGCTTAGGAGGAGGCGGGCTTAGCACAGATACGCAGTATTTT

V gene: TRBV30
D gene: TRBD2
clone size: NA
J gene: TRBJ2-7
CDR3 protein: CACKIAGGSNEQYF
CDR3 DNA: TGTGCCTGTAAAATAGCGGGAGGTAGCAACGAGCAGTACTTC

V gene: TRBV5-1
D gene: TRBD2
clone size: NA
J gene: TRBJ2-5
CDR3 protein: CASSLRAGRETQYF
CDR3 DNA: TGCGCCAGCAGCTTACGAGCGGGGAGAGAGACCCAGTACTTC

V gene: TRBV3-1/TRBV3-2
D gene: NA
clone size: NA
J gene: TRBJ1-2
CDR3 protein: CASSQDSPFRYSGYTF
CDR3 DNA: TGTGCCAGCAGCCAAGATTCCCCCTTTCGATACAGTGGCTACACCTTC

V gene: TRBV5-1
D gene: TRBD2
clone size: NA
J gene: TRBJ2-2
CDR3 protein: CASSLGLAGFTGELFF
CDR3 DNA: TGCGCCAGCAGCTTAGGACTAGCTGGATTCACCGGGGAGCTGTTTTTT

V gene: TRBV2
D gene: TRBD2
clone size: NA
J gene: TRBJ2-5
CDR3 protein: CASRGGTSGETQYF
CDR3 DNA: TGTGCCAGCAGGGGCGGGACTAGCGGGGAGACCCAGTACTTC

V gene: TRBV27
D gene: NA
clone size: once
J gene: TRBJ1-6
CDR3 protein: CASSLNNENSPLHF
CDR3 DNA: TGTGCCAGCAGTTTAAATAACGAGAATTCACCCCTCCACTTT